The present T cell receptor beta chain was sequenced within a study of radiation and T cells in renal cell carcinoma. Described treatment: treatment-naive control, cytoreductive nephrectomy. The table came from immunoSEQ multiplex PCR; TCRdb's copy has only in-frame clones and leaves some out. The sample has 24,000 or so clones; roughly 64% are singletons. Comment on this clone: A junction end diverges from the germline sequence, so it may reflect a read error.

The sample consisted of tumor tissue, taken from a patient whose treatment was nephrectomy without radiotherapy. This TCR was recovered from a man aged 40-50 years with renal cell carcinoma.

In DNA form, the CDR3 reads TGTGCCAGCAGTTTGGGGGCAGCTAGCTCTGGAAACACCATATATTTT. Its protein product is CASSLGAASSGNTIYF. V is TRBV5-6 and J is TRBJ1-3; possible D gene TRBD1, 6 bases. CDR1 and CDR2 (germline): SGHDT, YYEEEE. CDR3 length: 16 amino acids.